The 20 T cell receptor beta chains given below trace back to one sample, sequenced in a study of T cells after yellow fever vaccination. TCRdb ran MiXCR on the 5' RACE reads and lists one entry per CDR3 protein. The table lists around 180,000 distinct CDR3 sequences, 6.2% of them singletons. The source was CD4+ T cells sorted from PBMCs, collected on the day of the first yellow fever vaccination. These receptors were collected from a man aged 18 to 35 who received the YFV17D yellow fever vaccine.

This clonotype was seen ten or more times. The rearrangement uses TRBV5-1 and TRBJ2-1; D remains unclear. The CDR3 totals 15 residues. V was cut by 6 bases and J by 2 bases, with 15 bases left in between. The germline CDR1 and CDR2 sequences are SGHRS and YFSETQ. CDR3: CASTFVAGTYNEQFF. CDR3 bases: TGCGCCAGCACCTTTGTAGCTGGGACCTACAATGAGCAGTTCTTC.

This clonotype was seen many times. This sequence joins TRBV7-3 and TRBJ2-1; tentative D call: TRBD1 (6 bases). Trimming removed 2 bases at V and 0 bases at J, with 17 bases between. Germline V gene data show CDR1 as SGHTA and CDR2 as FQGTGA. This CDR3 has 18 residues. CDR3 nucleotide sequence: TGTGCCAGCAGCTTACGTGGGGTGAAACAGGGCTCCTACAATGAGCAGTTCTTC. This gives the protein CASSLRGVKQGSYNEQFF.

This clonotype was seen at least ten times. The genes are TRBV6-5 and TRBJ1-2; D remains ambiguous. V lost 2 bases, J lost 5 bases, and 9 bases lay in between. The germline CDR1 and CDR2 sequences are MNHEY and SVGAGI. The CDR3 spans 13 residues. The CDR3 loop is CASSYLGIYGYTF. As DNA, the CDR3 is TGTGCCAGCAGTTACCTAGGGATTTATGGCTACACCTTC.

Ten or more counts support this clonotype. The chain joins TRBV24-1 to TRBJ2-3, with 7 bases identical to TRBD2. This CDR3 spans 15 amino acids. The germline V gene has CDR1 KGHDR and CDR2 SFDVKD. Trimming cost V 2 bases and J 4 bases; bases outside gene matches: 5. The CDR3 region is CATSDSGLGSDTQYF. The CDR3 bases are TGTGCCACCAGTGATTCCGGACTAGGGTCAGATACGCAGTATTTT.

The chain employs TRBV12-3 or TRBV12-4 and TRBJ2-2, with D tentatively TRBD1 or TRBD2 (5 bases each). Trimming shortened V by 7 bases and J by 5 bases, and 17 bases separated the two germline ends. The CDR3 totals 15 residues. CDR3 amino acids: CASNPGASWTGELFF. In DNA form, the CDR3 reads TGTGCCAGCAATCCCGGGGCCAGCTGGACCGGGGAGCTGTTTTTT.

V is TRBV5-1 and J is TRBJ2-5; D gene ambiguous. CDR1 is SGHRS, CDR2 YFSETQ, per germline. CDR3 size: 14 residues. Trimming shortened V by 0 bases and J by 1 base, and 7 bases separated the two germline ends. This CDR3 is CASSLVSTQETQYF. Written as DNA, the CDR3 is TGCGCCAGCAGCTTGGTCTCAACCCAAGAGACCCAGTACTTC.

This clonotype appeared a few times. The V gene is TRBV20-1, the J gene TRBJ1-2; 10 nucleotides line up with TRBD1. V shed 6 bases and J 8 bases; nucleotides not matched to a gene: 12. The CDR3 contains 14 residues. Germline V lookup: CDR1 DFQATT, CDR2 SNEGSKA (reference sequence). The CDR3 region has the DNA TGCAGTGCCACCAGAGGGACAGGGGAAGAAGGCTACACCTTC. It yields the protein CSATRGTGEEGYTF.

This clonotype was found a few times. V gene TRBV5-1 combines with J gene TRBJ2-6, with D hard to call. Trimming shortened V by 0 bases and J by 1 base, and 8 bases separated the two germline ends. CDR3 length: 16 amino acids. Germline values: CDR1 SGHRS, CDR2 YFSETQ. DNA of the CDR3: TGCGCCAGCAGCTTGGCGGCAGGTTCTGGGGCCAACGTCCTGACTTTC. It yields the protein CASSLAAGSGANVLTF.

This clonotype is a singleton in its sample. One junction end disagrees with the germline gene, perhaps due to a read error. In DNA form, the CDR3 reads TGTGCCATCAGTTATGAAGGCTATGGCTACACCTTC. Its protein is CAISYEGYGYTF. V gene TRBV6-2 or TRBV6-3 combines with J gene TRBJ1-2, with D unresolved. The CDR3 runs to 12 residues. Per germline, CDR1 MNHEY and CDR2 SVGEGT.

V gene TRBV4-2 combines with J gene TRBJ1-2, with D possibly matching TRBD1 (6 bases). The CDR3 is 13 amino acids. V was clipped by 3 bases and J by 2 bases, with 7 bases between them. Per germline, CDR1 LGHNA and CDR2 YNFKEQ. The CDR3 sequence: CASSQDRNYGYTF. The CDR3 DNA reads as TGTGCCAGCAGCCAGGACAGAAACTATGGCTACACCTTC.

This clonotype was picked up many times. The V call is TRBV20-1, the J call TRBJ2-3; 9 bases fit TRBD1. V trimming: 6 bases; J trimming: 1 base; junction bases outside the gene matches: 5. The CDR3 consists of 14 residues. Looked up from germline, CDR1 is DFQATT and CDR2 is SNEGSKA (reference sequence). The CDR3 DNA is TGCAGTGCAAACAGGGGGCTGGGCACAGATACGCAGTATTTT. This encodes CSANRGLGTDTQYF.

This clonotype occurred many times. The chain has TRBV2 and TRBJ1-5; D gene ambiguous. The CDR3 spans 12 residues. The V end lost 6 bases, the J end lost 7 bases, and 10 bases lay between the germline ends. Germline loops: CDR1 SNHLY, CDR2 FYNNEI. In DNA, the CDR3 is TGTGCCAGCAGGGTGACGGGGCAGCCCCAGCATTTT. Its protein is CASRVTGQPQHF.

This clonotype has a handful of counts. The V gene is TRBV3-1, the J gene TRBJ1-6; 9 bases fit TRBD1. This CDR3 region has 14 residues. V was clipped by 7 bases and J by 7 bases; unmatched bases: 5. Germline loops: CDR1 LGHDT, CDR2 YNNKEL (reference sequence). CDR3 in DNA: TGTGCCAGCAAATGGACAGGGGAAAATTCACCCCTCCACTTT. Amino acids: CASKWTGENSPLHF.

This clonotype showed up many times. The chain couples TRBV5-1 to TRBJ2-3, with 10 positions matching TRBD1. The CDR3 runs 14 residues. In germline, CDR1 is SGHRS, CDR2 YFSETQ. The J segment lost 5 bases and the V segment lost 4 bases, leaving 4 bases of the junction unmatched. The CDR3 here is CASSPGQGKDTQYF. The CDR3 coding sequence is TGCGCCAGCAGCCCGGGACAGGGGAAAGATACGCAGTATTTT.

This sequence joins TRBV7-3 and TRBJ2-1; 9 positions agree with TRBD2. The CDR3 is 15 residues long. Trimming cost V 2 bases and J 8 bases; bases outside gene matches: 7. Germline loops: CDR1 SGHTA, CDR2 FQGTGA. The CDR3 DNA reads as TGTGCCAGCAGCTTAGCGGGGGGGCACAGGCATGAGCAGTTCTTC. Protein product: CASSLAGGHRHEQFF.

Only a few counts were recorded for this clonotype. The chain is built from TRBV6-2 or TRBV6-3 and TRBJ1-1, with 8 bases that match TRBD1. Germline V gene data show CDR1 as MNHEY and CDR2 as SVGEGT. The CDR3 has 15 residues. V lost 7 bases to trimming and J lost 7 bases; unmatched junction nucleotides: 14. CDR3 loop: CASITGGFDRDEAFF. DNA of the CDR3: TGTGCCAGCATTACAGGGGGTTTCGATAGGGATGAAGCTTTCTTT.

This clonotype appeared many times. This chain links TRBV12-3 or TRBV12-4 with TRBJ1-3; the D is unclear. CDR3 length equals 15 residues. Trimming took 3 bases from V and 0 from J, leaving 9 bases between them. For the CDR3, the DNA is TGTGCCAGCAGTTTCGGGAGGGCCTCTGGAAACACCATATATTTT. Translating it yields CASSFGRASGNTIYF.

With regard to this clonotype: The germline gene is not matched at one end of the junction; a read error may be the cause. The chain carries TRBV2 and TRBJ2-7, with TRBD2 matching over 9 bases. From germline, CDR1 is SNHLY and CDR2 FYNNEI. CDR3 length equals 13 residues. For the CDR3, the DNA is TGTGCCAGCACGTTTAGCGGGGGCTACGAGAAGTACTTC. Translating gives CASTFSGGYEKYF.

Many counts were recorded for this clonotype. This chain connects TRBV11-2 to TRBJ2-5; D is perhaps TRBD2 (6 bases). With 3 bases removed from V and 5 bases from J, the gap between germline ends came to 19 bases. The CDR3 loop spans 16 amino acids. CDR1 SGHAT and CDR2 FQNNGV come from the germline V gene. The CDR3 DNA is TGTGCCAGCAGCTTCCGACTAGGAGTCCGCGGGGAGACCCAGTACTTC. Protein: CASSFRLGVRGETQYF.

The table lists this clonotype with many counts. The chain uses TRBV5-1 and TRBJ2-5; D gene uncertain. Germline CDR1 reads SGHRS; CDR2 reads YFSETQ. This CDR3 has 11 residues. The V and J ends lost 5 bases and 1 base respectively, with 3 bases between them. CDR3 region: CASRTQETQYF. The CDR3 DNA reads TGCGCCAGCAGAACCCAAGAGACCCAGTACTTC.